Here is one TCR beta chain with its context. What it binds is unknown. The sample belongs to a study of T-cell reconstitution after alpha-beta-depleted transplantation in children. General observations from the study: In patients about two months after transplant, alpha-beta T cells reportedly arose from several hundred expanded graft clones. One year post-transplant, T-cell counts and diversity were largely derived from T cells produced anew.

From germline, CDR1 is SGHRS and CDR2 YFSETQ. J was trimmed by 6 bases and V by 0 bases; bases with no gene match: 8. The CDR3 spans 17 residues. TCRbeta library preparation incorporated unique molecular identifiers. In TCRdb, the PCR reads were re-called with MiXCR into one record per CDR3 protein. The table shows 600,000 or so distinct CDR3 sequences, with approximately 22% occurring only once. This chain uses TRBV5-1 with TRBJ2-3; 12 positions agree with TRBD2. The starting material was PBMCs, mostly from graft donor cells, obtained 360 days after TCRalphabeta/CD19-depleted stem cell transplant. The TCR comes from a boy under three years old who had a stem cell transplant for acute myeloid leukemia, so the T cells may come from the graft donor. CDR3 nucleotide sequence: TGCGCCAGCAGCTTGGTTGAAGGACTAGCGGGATTTGATACGCAGTATTTT. Translated: CASSLVEGLAGFDTQYF.